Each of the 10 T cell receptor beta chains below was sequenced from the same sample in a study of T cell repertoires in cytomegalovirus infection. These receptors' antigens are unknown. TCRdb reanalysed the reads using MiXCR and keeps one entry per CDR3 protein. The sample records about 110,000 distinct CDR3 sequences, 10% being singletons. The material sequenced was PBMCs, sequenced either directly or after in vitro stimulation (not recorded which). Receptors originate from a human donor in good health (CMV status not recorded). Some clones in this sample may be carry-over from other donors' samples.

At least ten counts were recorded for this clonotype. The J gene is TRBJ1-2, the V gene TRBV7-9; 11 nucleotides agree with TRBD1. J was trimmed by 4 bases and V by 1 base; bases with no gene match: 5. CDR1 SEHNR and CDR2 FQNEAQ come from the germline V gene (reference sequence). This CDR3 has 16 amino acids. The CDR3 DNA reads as TGTGCCAGCAGCTTAGGACCGGGACAGGGGGGCTATGGCTACACCTTC. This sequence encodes CASSLGPGQGGYGYTF.

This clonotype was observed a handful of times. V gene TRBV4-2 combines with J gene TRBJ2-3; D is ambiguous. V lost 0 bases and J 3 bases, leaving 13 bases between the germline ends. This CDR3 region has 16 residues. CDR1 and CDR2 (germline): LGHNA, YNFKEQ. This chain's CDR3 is CASSQEGQPGTDTQYF. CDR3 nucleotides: TGTGCCAGCAGCCAAGAGGGCCAGCCTGGGACAGATACGCAGTATTTT.

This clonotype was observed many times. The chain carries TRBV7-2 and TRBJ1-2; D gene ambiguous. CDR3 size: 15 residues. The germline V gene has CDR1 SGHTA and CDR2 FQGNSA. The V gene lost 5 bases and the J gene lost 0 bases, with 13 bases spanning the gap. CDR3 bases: TGTGCCAGCAGCCCGCTACAAAGAACTAACTATGGCTACACCTTC. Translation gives CASSPLQRTNYGYTF. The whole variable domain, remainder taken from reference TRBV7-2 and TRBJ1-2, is GAGVSQSPSNKVTEKGKDVELRCDPISGHTALYWYRQSLGQGLEFLIYFQGNSAPDKSGLPSDRFSAERTGGSVSTLTIQRTQQEDSAVYLCASSPLQRTNYGYTFGSGTRLTVV.

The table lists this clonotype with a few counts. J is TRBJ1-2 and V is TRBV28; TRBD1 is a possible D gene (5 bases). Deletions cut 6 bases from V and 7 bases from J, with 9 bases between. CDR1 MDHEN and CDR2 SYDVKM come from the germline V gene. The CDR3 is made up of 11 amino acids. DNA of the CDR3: TGTGCCAGCAGCCAGGGCACTGGCTACACCTTC. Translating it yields CASSQGTGYTF.

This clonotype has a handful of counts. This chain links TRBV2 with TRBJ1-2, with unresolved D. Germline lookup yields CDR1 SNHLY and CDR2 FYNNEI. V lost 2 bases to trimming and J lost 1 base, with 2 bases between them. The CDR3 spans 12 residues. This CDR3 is CASSESNYGYTF. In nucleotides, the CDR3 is TGTGCCAGCAGTGAAAGTAACTATGGCTACACCTTC.

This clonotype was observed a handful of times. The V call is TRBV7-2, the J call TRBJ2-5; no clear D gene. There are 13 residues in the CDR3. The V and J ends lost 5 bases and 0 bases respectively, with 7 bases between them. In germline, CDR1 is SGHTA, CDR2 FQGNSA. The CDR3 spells CASSNGHQETQYF. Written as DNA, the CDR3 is TGTGCCAGCAGCAACGGCCACCAAGAGACCCAGTACTTC.

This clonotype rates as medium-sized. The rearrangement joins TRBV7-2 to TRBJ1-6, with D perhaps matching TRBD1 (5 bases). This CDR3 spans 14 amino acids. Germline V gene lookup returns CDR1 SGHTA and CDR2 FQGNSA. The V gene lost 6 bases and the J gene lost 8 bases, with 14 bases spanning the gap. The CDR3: CASRTVLGDSPLHF. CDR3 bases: TGTGCCAGCAGGACGGTCCTAGGGGATTCACCCCTCCACTTT.

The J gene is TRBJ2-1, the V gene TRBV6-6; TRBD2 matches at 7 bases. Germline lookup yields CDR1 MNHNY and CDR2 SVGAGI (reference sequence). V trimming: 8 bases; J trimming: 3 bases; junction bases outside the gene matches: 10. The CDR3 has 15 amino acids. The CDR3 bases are TGTGCCAGCTCAGGGCAAGCGGGGTACTACAATGAGCAGTTCTTC. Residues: CASSGQAGYYNEQFF.

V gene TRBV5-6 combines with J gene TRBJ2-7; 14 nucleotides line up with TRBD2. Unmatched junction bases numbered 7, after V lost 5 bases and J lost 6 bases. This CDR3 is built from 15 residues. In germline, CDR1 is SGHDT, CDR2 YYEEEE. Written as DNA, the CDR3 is TGTGCCAGCAGTCGGACTAGCGGGAGGTGGTCCGAGCAGTACGTC. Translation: CASSRTSGRWSEQYV.

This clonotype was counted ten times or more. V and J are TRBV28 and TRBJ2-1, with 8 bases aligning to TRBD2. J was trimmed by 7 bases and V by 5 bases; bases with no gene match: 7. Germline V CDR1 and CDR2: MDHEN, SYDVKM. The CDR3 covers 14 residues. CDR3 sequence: CASSKAGDLNEQFF. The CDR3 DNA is TGTGCCAGCAGTAAAGCGGGAGATTTGAATGAGCAGTTCTTC.